The 2 T cell receptor beta chains below were found in one sample sequenced in a study of OX40 agonist ivuxolimab in advanced cancers. TCRdb's copy holds only in-frame clones and misses some; the assay was immunoSEQ multiplex PCR. This table holds tens of thousands of clones, 75% to 90% found once. This specimen consisted of CD4+ or CD8+ T cells sorted from blood, obtained in a trial of the OX40 agonist ivuxolimab. The receptors here all came from an adult with an advanced solid tumor such as melanoma, head and neck, liver or kidney cancer.

The chain uses TRBV19 and TRBJ1-5; tentative D call: TRBD1 (5 bases). This CDR3 contains 13 residues. Germline CDR1 reads LNHDA; CDR2 reads SQIVND (reference sequence). Trimming shortened V by 5 bases and J by 7 bases, and 12 bases separated the two germline ends. The CDR3 is CASSQTARQPQHF. The CDR3 region has the DNA TGTGCCAGTAGTCAGACAGCAAGGCAGCCCCAGCATTTT.

This clone showed up just a few times. This sequence joins TRBV4-2 and TRBJ1-2; D not resolved. The V end was cut by 6 bases, the J end by 0 bases, with 14 bases between. The CDR3 length is 15 residues. Germline CDR1 and CDR2: LGHNA and YNFKEQ. The CDR3, as DNA: TGTGCCAGCAGAAAGGAGGCCTTAGCTAACTATGGCTACACCTTC. It specifies CASRKEALANYGYTF.